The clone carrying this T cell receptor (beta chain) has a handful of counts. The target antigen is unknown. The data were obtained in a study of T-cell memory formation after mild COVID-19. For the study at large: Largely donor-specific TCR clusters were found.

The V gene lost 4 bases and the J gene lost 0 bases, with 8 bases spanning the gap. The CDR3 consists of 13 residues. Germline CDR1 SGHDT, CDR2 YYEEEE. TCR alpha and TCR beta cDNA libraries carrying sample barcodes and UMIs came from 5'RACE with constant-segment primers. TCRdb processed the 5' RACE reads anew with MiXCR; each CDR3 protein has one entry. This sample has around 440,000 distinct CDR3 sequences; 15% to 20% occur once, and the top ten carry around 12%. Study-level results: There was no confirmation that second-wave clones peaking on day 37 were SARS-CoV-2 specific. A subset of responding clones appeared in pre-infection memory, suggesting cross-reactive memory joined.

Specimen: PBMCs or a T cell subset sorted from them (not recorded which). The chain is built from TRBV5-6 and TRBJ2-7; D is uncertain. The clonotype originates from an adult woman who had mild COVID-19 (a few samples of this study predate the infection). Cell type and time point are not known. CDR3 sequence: CASSRMSSYEQYF. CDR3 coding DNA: TGTGCCAGCAGCCGTATGAGCTCCTACGAGCAGTACTTC.